This TCR beta chain was captured by sequencing in a study of CD8+ T cells in alopecia areata. The study's findings and limits: Tissue-resident alphabeta T cells belonging to normal skin likewise get sequenced within scalp specimens.

As concerns this clone: Antigen specificity is unknown. All gene names here are mouse names. This sample includes further DNA sequences coding for the same CDR3.

The pooled cutaneous lymph node cells were sorted using several markers (CD4, CD8alpha, NKG2D, NKG2ACE and others). Isolated RNA was reverse transcribed into cDNA used as the sequencing template. Data came from immunoSEQ multiplex PCR; TCRdb stores just in-frame clones and leaves some out. The specimen gives about 270,000 clones without singletons; the ten biggest hold less than 1.5%. Specimen: CD4+ T cells sorted from a lymph node. The clonotype comes from a C3H/HeJ mouse with alopecia areata. The strain bears MHC haplotype H2-k.

The CDR3 is CTCSAEPGGSYEQYF. Incomplete CDR3 DNA: TGCACCTGCAGTGCAGAGCCTGGGGGCTCCTAT. This chain uses TRBV1 with TRBJ2-7; 7 bases align to TRBD2. The read finishes 4 residues shy of the CDR3 end, and the germline J gene is used to complete it. The V segment lost 0 bases and the J segment 0 bases; nucleotides outside the gene matches: 2. The CDR3 extends over 15 amino acids. Germline lookup yields CDR1 NSQYPW and CDR2 LRSPGD (reference sequence).